Listed here is a single TCR beta chain. CDR1 is SNHLY, CDR2 FYNNEI, per germline. Trimming cost V 10 bases and J 6 bases, with 18 bases left between them. CDR3 length: 13 residues. TCRdb re-analysed the reads in MiXCR, keeping a single row per CDR3 protein. The sample shows about 98,000 distinct CDR3 sequences, approximately 15% of them seen only once. This sample was taken from a study of T cell repertoires in cytomegalovirus infection. The rearrangement links TRBV2 to TRBJ1-2; D gene uncertain. Material: PBMCs. The clonotype originates from a human donor in good health (CMV status not recorded). Some clones in this sample may be carry-over from other donors' samples. CDR3 amino acids: CATRWASSHGYTF. The CDR3 DNA follows: TGTGCCACTCGGTGGGCGTCTAGCCATGGCTACACCTTC.